The T cell receptor beta chain under discussion was sequenced for a study of T cells in Graves' hyperthyroidism and ophthalmopathy. This clonotype came up many times. RNA transcripts provided the source from which TCR beta CDR3 regions were amplified. An initial round of RT-PCR targeting the TCR CDR3 relied on the HTBI primer set. TCRdb processed the multiplex PCR reads anew with MiXCR; each CDR3 protein has one entry. The data show around 390,000 distinct CDR3 sequences, roughly 15% seen once. The CDR3 runs 13 residues. Germline CDR1 reads MDHEN; CDR2 reads SYDVKM. V lost 5 bases to trimming and J lost 5 bases; unmatched junction nucleotides: 5.

The TCR sequence derives from a woman between 25 and 40 years old with Graves' ophthalmopathy. The chain links TRBV28 to TRBJ1-1, with TRBD1 matching 7 bases. Input material: blood. The DNA of the CDR3 is TGTGCCAGCAGTCCCCCAGGGGGTACTGAAGCTTTCTTT. Translation gives CASSPPGGTEAFF.